These T cell receptor beta chains were read from a single sample in a study of blood T cell repertoires in COVID-19. The repertoire was sequenced with immunoSEQ multiplex PCR; TCRdb's copy has only in-frame clones and lacks some. The sample has 200,000 to 300,000 clones, around 87% seen once. Source material: peripheral blood. These receptors were collected from a woman in her 50s with acute or convalescent COVID-19. CDR3s include the opening cysteine and the closing phenylalanine or tryptophan. The D gene is left open where the match is weak. Only part of the rows carry a size: once, few, many, or a class if the clone is expanded.

>TRBJ2-1|TRBV2|-|-
CASNGQGHNEQFF
TGTGCCAGCAATGGACAAGGACACAATGAGCAGTTCTTC
>TRBJ1-1|TRBV4-1|-|-
CASSQDLGGTEAFF
TGCGCCAGCAGCCAAGATCTTGGAGGCACTGAAGCTTTCTTT
>TRBJ1-3|TRBV30|TRBD1|-
CAWNGQDIAGTIYF
TGTGCCTGGAATGGACAGGACATCGCGGGCACCATATATTTT
>TRBJ2-3|TRBV7-2|TRBD2|-
CASTLDGGRAGDTQYF
TGTGCCAGCACCCTAGATGGCGGGAGGGCCGGAGATACGCAGTATTTT
>TRBJ2-5|TRBV28|-|-
CASSGRGWAETQYF
TGTGCCAGCAGCGGAAGGGGTTGGGCGGAGACCCAGTACTTC
>TRBJ2-7|TRBV27|-|-
CASSFSGILYEQYF
TGTGCCAGCAGTTTTTCAGGGATCCTATACGAGCAGTACTTC
>TRBJ2-7|TRBV7-9|TRBD1|-
CASSSGTGDEQYF
TGTGCCAGCAGCTCCGGGACAGGCGACGAGCAGTACTTC
>TRBJ2-1|TRBV5-1|-|once
CASSLLVARGNEQFF
TGCGCCAGCAGCTTGTTGGTAGCGAGAGGCAATGAGCAGTTCTTC
>TRBJ1-6|TRBV27|TRBD1|-
CASSFVRGRSPLHF
TGTGCCAGCAGTTTTGTCAGGGGGCGGTCACCCCTCCACTTT
>TRBJ2-1|TRBV11-1|TRBD2|-
CASSRTSERSNEQFF
TGTGCCAGCAGCCGTACTAGCGAAAGGAGCAATGAGCAGTTCTTC
>TRBJ2-3|TRBV5-1|TRBD2|-
CASSPATSGYTDTQYF
TGCGCCAGCAGCCCCGCGACTAGCGGATACACAGATACGCAGTATTTT
>TRBJ1-1|TRBV7-2|-|-
CASSFGARAEAFF
TGTGCCAGCAGCTTTGGGGCAAGGGCTGAAGCTTTCTTT
>TRBJ2-5|TRBV24-1|-|-
CATSDHLRQGGPETQYF
TGTGCCACCAGTGACCACCTCCGACAGGGAGGACCGGAGACCCAGTACTTC
>TRBJ2-3|TRBV28|-|-
CASSLQGGRETDTQYF
TGTGCCAGCAGTTTGCAGGGAGGAAGGGAGACAGATACGCAGTATTTT
>TRBJ2-5|TRBV24-1|-|-
CATSDPKQGIQETQYF
TGTGCCACCAGTGACCCGAAACAGGGCATCCAAGAGACCCAGTACTTC
>TRBJ2-3|TRBV7-3|TRBD2|-
CASSVSGSTDTQYF
TGTGCCAGCAGTGTTAGCGGGTCCACAGATACGCAGTATTTT
>TRBJ2-7|TRBV5-8|-|-
CASSLERVRASEQYF
TGTGCCAGCAGCTTGGAGCGGGTAAGGGCCTCCGAGCAGTACTTC
>TRBJ1-4|TRBV5-6|TRBD1|-
CASSRGQGAANEKLFF
TGTGCCAGCAGCAGGGGACAGGGGGCTGCTAATGAAAAACTGTTTTTT
>TRBJ1-2|TRBV3-1/TRBV3-2|-|-
CASSQDREGRSGYTF
TGTGCCAGCAGCCAAGATAGGGAGGGGCGGAGTGGCTACACCTTC
>TRBJ2-1|TRBV19|-|-
CASSIELLDNEQFF
TGTGCCAGTAGTATAGAGCTACTTGACAATGAGCAGTTCTTC
>TRBJ2-3|TRBV19|TRBD1|-
CASKDRGRSGDTQYF
TGTGCCAGTAAAGACAGGGGGCGATCAGGTGATACGCAGTATTTT
>TRBJ2-7|TRBV5-1|-|-
CASSSRGSLFGEQYF
TGCGCCAGCAGTTCTAGGGGTTCCCTCTTTGGCGAGCAGTACTTC
>TRBJ1-1|TRBV5-1|TRBD1|many
CASSPRDRGSEAFF
TGCGCCAGCAGCCCCCGGGACAGGGGCTCTGAAGCTTTCTTT
>TRBJ1-1|TRBV19|-|few
CASSIDRSIGAFF
TGTGCCAGTAGTATAGATAGGAGTATCGGAGCTTTCTTT
>TRBJ1-1|TRBV6-5|TRBD1|-
CASTVGQGSTEAFF
TGTGCCAGCACTGTGGGACAGGGTAGCACTGAAGCTTTCTTT
>TRBJ2-7|TRBV7-9|TRBD1|-
CASYSGGEQYF
TGTGCCAGCTATTCAGGGGGAGAGCAGTACTTC
>TRBJ2-7|TRBV14|-|-
CASSQVHVDRTTNEQYF
TGTGCCAGCAGCCAAGTCCACGTCGACAGAACTACGAACGAGCAGTACTTC
>TRBJ1-4|TRBV5-1|-|-
CASSHLGTNEKLFF
TGCGCCAGCAGCCACCTCGGGACTAATGAAAAACTGTTTTTT
>TRBJ2-7|TRBV13|TRBD1|-
CASSPGQGVYEQYF
TGTGCCAGCAGCCCTGGACAGGGAGTCTACGAGCAGTACTTC
>TRBJ2-7|TRBV3-1/TRBV3-2|TRBD2|-
CASSQVLTSGRAHEQYF
TGTGCCAGCAGCCAAGTCCTGACTAGCGGGAGGGCCCACGAGCAGTACTTC
>TRBJ1-1|TRBV5-1|-|-
CASSLDRLNTEAFF
TGCGCCAGCAGCTTGGACAGGTTGAACACTGAAGCTTTCTTT
>TRBJ1-2|TRBV6-2/TRBV6-3|TRBD1|-
CASSQGQAYGYTF
TGTGCCAGCAGTCAAGGACAGGCATATGGCTACACCTTC
>TRBJ2-1|TRBV24-1|TRBD2|-
CATSDNSGSSSYNEQFF
TGTGCCACCAGTGATAATAGCGGGAGTAGCTCCTACAATGAGCAGTTCTTC
>TRBJ2-1|TRBV7-3|TRBD1|-
CASSPDRGRANEQFF
TGTGCCAGCAGTCCCGACAGGGGACGGGCCAATGAGCAGTTCTTC
>TRBJ2-1|TRBV19|TRBD2|-
CASSGRVYNEQFF
TGTGCCAGTAGTGGGAGGGTATACAATGAGCAGTTCTTC
>TRBJ2-7|TRBV5-1|TRBD2|-
CASSPMGTRGGEQYF
TGCGCCAGCAGCCCAATGGGGACTCGGGGGGGCGAGCAGTACTTC
>TRBJ2-4|TRBV19|-|-
CASSIVGRGNIQYF
TGTGCCAGTAGTATAGTTGGCAGGGGAAACATTCAGTACTTC
>TRBJ1-1|TRBV7-3|TRBD1|-
CASSSRTGEAFF
TGTGCCAGCAGCTCCCGGACAGGCGAAGCTTTCTTT
>TRBJ1-2|TRBV9|-|-
CASSKRTALIANYGYTF
TGTGCCAGCAGCAAACGGACAGCTCTGATAGCTAACTATGGCTACACCTTC
>TRBJ2-5|TRBV7-2|TRBD1|-
CASSLYRGRGETQYF
TGTGCCAGCAGCTTATACAGGGGGCGTGGAGAGACCCAGTACTTC
>TRBJ2-2|TRBV9|TRBD1|-
CASSVLSWDRGGAGELFF
TGTGCCAGCAGCGTATTATCGTGGGACAGGGGAGGTGCCGGGGAGCTGTTTTTT
>TRBJ2-5|TRBV5-1|TRBD1|-
CASSMGQQETQYF
TGCGCCAGCAGCATGGGACAGCAAGAGACCCAGTACTTC
>TRBJ2-7|TRBV27|TRBD2|-
CASSFSGLAGWYEQYF
TGTGCCAGCAGTTTCTCGGGACTAGCGGGATGGTACGAGCAGTACTTC
>TRBJ2-7|TRBV11-2|-|-
CASSSYRAAGSEAREQYF
TGTGCCAGCAGCTCCTATCGAGCGGCAGGATCAGAAGCGCGCGAGCAGTACTTC